A single sample is the source of the 2 T cell receptor beta chains below, sequenced in a study of neurological immune-mediated disorders. TCRdb re-analysed the 5' RACE reads in MiXCR, keeping a single row per CDR3 protein. The data contain tens of thousands of distinct CDR3 sequences, roughly 4.4% of them singletons. The sequenced sample was PBMCs. The receptors here all came from a woman aged 55-70 years with multiple sclerosis.

This clonotype was recorded a few times. The chain employs TRBV24-1 and TRBJ1-1, with TRBD1 identical over 9 bases. V dropped 4 bases and J dropped 3; count of bases not matched to a gene: 8. CDR3 length: 16 residues. CDR1 KGHDR and CDR2 SFDVKD come from the germline V gene. The CDR3 DNA is TGTGCCACCAGTGAGCCACAGGGGGCTGGGGACACTGAAGCTTTCTTT. Protein product: CATSEPQGAGDTEAFF.

This clonotype showed up many times. The genes are TRBV12-3 or TRBV12-4 and TRBJ2-5; TRBD1 matches 7 bases. This CDR3 spans 13 amino acids. V dropped 6 bases and J dropped 4; count of bases not matched to a gene: 5. CDR3 in amino acids: CASRYDRVETQYF. CDR3 DNA sequence: TGTGCCAGCAGATACGACAGGGTAGAGACCCAGTACTTC.